The following is a TCR beta chain sequence with its context. Its antigen has not been determined. Base qualities are missing; no much larger clone stands one base away. The data stem from a study of blood T cells in healthy people across ages (dated by TCRdb to between 2014 and 2017). At the level of the whole study: Template switching captured roughly one uniquely barcoded TCR beta cDNA molecule per two T cells in model experiments. Using deep sequencing normalized with unique cDNA molecular identifiers, the study measured how TCR beta repertoire diversity changes with age. Four age groups were formed from the donors: young (average 16 years), middle-aged (around 37), aged (roughly 58) and long-lived (around 80). To avoid experimental bias, donors of different ages were randomly spread across the sequencing lanes. For two donors (one aged 18 to 29 and one aged 80 or older), the study analyzed two additional independent replicas of 1 million unique cDNA reads from the same blood draw. Summary of the overall study and its limitations: Because donor CMV infection status was unknown, age-related changes in expanded clonotypes were potentially confounded. Compared with the aged group, more naive CD4+ T cells, fewer expanded clones and increased TCR diversity were shown by the long-lived group, suggesting age selection. Since profiling was done on bulk unsorted PBMCs, naive and antigen-experienced compartments could not be conclusively compared. A strong correlation was found between observed TCR beta diversity and the percentage of naive T cells measured by flow cytometry. As age increased, observed TCR beta diversity per million T cells dropped in a roughly linear way, and a significant reduction was already evident by age 40. Estimates of total diversity from one million sequenced T cells were regarded as lower bounds and underestimates.

The donors were around 39 Caucasian individuals from Russia, aged roughly 6 to 90 years, who were systemically healthy. Each donor gave roughly 9 milliliters of peripheral blood, drawn into EDTA-treated Vacutainer tubes. Ficoll-Paque density-gradient centrifugation was used to isolate PBMCs, with at least 6.5 million per sample. Total RNA was extracted from PBMCs with Trizol reagent, with at least 5 micrograms obtained per sample. For every donor, flow cytometry on a PBMC aliquot measured the percentage of naive CD45RAhigh/CD27high T cells. Relative to germline, V is missing 3 bases and J is missing 5 bases, with 8 bases of the junction outside any gene match. The CDR3 holds 14 amino acids from the cysteine to the phenylalanine. The sequence is cut down to CDR3 DNA, 42 bases in frame from base 1. CDR1 DFQATT and CDR2 SNEGSKA are derived from the germline V gene (reference sequence). The library was prepared using 5' RACE. Sequencing instrument: Illumina HiSeq 2500. A second PCR of roughly 6 to 11 cycles was run with a J-beta primer mix and a sample-barcoded 5' primer. Each TCR beta cDNA molecule received a unique molecular identifier from a template-switch 5' adaptor carrying 12 random nucleotides. Each sample yielded at least 3 million CDR3-containing paired-end reads. The Mint cDNA synthesis kit, primed by a TRBC-specific oligonucleotide, was used to synthesize first-strand cDNA from all RNA. Following uracil-DNA glycosylase treatment, a first 18-cycle PCR with universal primers M1SS and BC2_uni_R was performed on all cDNA. Concerning the study's data processing: For normalization, 1 million high-quality reads were randomly selected from each sample, with every read carrying a distinct molecular identifier. Reads with shared molecular identifiers were discarded instead of being binned into consensus sequences. CDR3 identification, clonotype clustering and error correction used MiTCR with a Q25 quality threshold and the strictest error-elimination algorithm. A nonparametric unseen species model with Euler transformation was used to estimate a lower bound on total TCR beta diversity. TCRdb itself trimmed the public reads at Q25 with fastp, ran MiXCR and retained productive beta chains. Each record represents a unique CDR3 protein, reported with the most common genes and DNA among its rows. These V and J calls derive from TCRdb rather than the authors' analysis. This sample comprises around 800,000 distinct CDR3 sequences, around 62% of them detected only once. The biggest ten clones account for roughly a quarter of the sample.

The chain is assembled from TRBV20-1 and TRBJ2-7, with 9 bases matching TRBD1. Sequenced: blood. The sequence was collected from a man aged 25 to 40 in good health. CDR3 reads: CSASPGTGMNEQYF. The DNA sequence is given as TGCAGTGCTAGCCCCGGGACAGGGATGAACGAGCAGTACTTC.